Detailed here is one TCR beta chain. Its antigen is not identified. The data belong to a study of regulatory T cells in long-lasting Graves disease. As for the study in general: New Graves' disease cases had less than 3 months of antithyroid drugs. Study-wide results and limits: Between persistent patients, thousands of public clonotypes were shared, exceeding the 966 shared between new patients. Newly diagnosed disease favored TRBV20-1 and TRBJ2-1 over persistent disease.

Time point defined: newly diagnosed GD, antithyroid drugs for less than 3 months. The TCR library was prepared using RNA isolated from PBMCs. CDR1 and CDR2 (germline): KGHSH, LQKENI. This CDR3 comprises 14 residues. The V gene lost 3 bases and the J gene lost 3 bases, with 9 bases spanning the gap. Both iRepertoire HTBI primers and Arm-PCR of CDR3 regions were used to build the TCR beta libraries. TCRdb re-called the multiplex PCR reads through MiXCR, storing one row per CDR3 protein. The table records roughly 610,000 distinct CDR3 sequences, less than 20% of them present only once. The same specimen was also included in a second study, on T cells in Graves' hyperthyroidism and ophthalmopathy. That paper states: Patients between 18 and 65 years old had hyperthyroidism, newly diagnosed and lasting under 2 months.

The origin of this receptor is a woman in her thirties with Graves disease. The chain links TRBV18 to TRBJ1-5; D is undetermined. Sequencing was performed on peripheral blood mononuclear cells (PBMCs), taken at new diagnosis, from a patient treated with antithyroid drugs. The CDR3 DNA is TGTGCCAGCTCACCGGCAGCCGACAATCAGCCCCAGCATTTT. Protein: CASSPAADNQPQHF. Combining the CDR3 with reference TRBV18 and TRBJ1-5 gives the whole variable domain NAGVMQNPRHLVRRRGQEARLRCSPMKGHSHVYWYRQLPEEGLKFMVYLQKENIIDESGMPKERFSAEFPKEGPSILRIQQVVRGDSAAYFCASSPAADNQPQHFGDGTRLSIL.